A selection of T cell receptor beta chains follows, all from one sample in a study of cytomegalovirus exposure and HLA in healthy donors. Method: immunoSEQ multiplex PCR; TCRdb's copy keeps in-frame clones and lacks some. The sample has approximately 220,000 clones, about 79% seen once. The sequencing input was PBMCs. The origin of the receptors is a young man in good health and CMV-seronegative. Each CDR3 is given with its conserved first and last residue. A D gene is named only where the DNA matches it firmly. For some rows the clone size is stated as once, few or many, or as a class when expanded; others skip it.

TRBJ2-7	TRBV7-2	NA	NA	TGTGCCAGCAGCTCTCGGACTCAAGTCCACGAGCAGTACTTC	CASSSRTQVHEQYF
TRBJ1-4	TRBV19	TRBD1	NA	TGTGCCAGTAGTAACCAGGGGGGAGAAAAACTGTTTTTT	CASSNQGGEKLFF
TRBJ1-4	TRBV7-2	TRBD1	NA	TGTGCCAGCAGCCCACGGACAGGAGGACCGGGTGAAAAACTGTTTTTT	CASSPRTGGPGEKLFF
TRBJ2-5	TRBV7-3	NA	NA	TGTGCCAGCAGCTTAATGAAACAGGGTAAAGAGACCCAGTACTTC	CASSLMKQGKETQYF
TRBJ2-7	TRBV7-9	NA	NA	TGTGCCAGCAGTGAGAGGGAGTTGTCCTACGAGCAGTACTTC	CASSERELSYEQYF
TRBJ2-7	TRBV27	TRBD1	NA	TGTGCCAGCAGTTTCCTCGGACAGGGGGCAGAACCCTACGAGCAGTACTTC	CASSFLGQGAEPYEQYF
TRBJ1-2	TRBV5-1	NA	once	TGCGCCAGCAGCTTGTTTGGGGAGGACTATGGCTACACCTTC	CASSLFGEDYGYTF
TRBJ1-1	TRBV6-6	NA	NA	TGTGCCAGCAGAATACGGGGGAACACTGAAGCTTTCTTT	CASRIRGNTEAFF
TRBJ2-2	TRBV11-2	TRBD1	NA	TGTGCCAGCAGCTTGGGGGACAGGGGTAGAAGAGAGACCGGGGAGCTGTTTTTT	CASSLGDRGRRETGELFF
TRBJ2-7	TRBV7-8	TRBD1	NA	TGTGCCAGCAGCCAGGGACAGGGCTCCTACGAGCAGTACTTC	CASSQGQGSYEQYF
TRBJ1-5	TRBV7-8	NA	NA	TGTGCCAGCAGCTTAATGGGGACACTTGCGCCACAGCCCCAGCATTTT	CASSLMGTLAPQPQHF
TRBJ1-4	TRBV5-4	TRBD1	NA	TGTGCCAGCAGCCTGACAGGGTCTCAGGAAAAACTGTTTTTT	CASSLTGSQEKLFF
TRBJ2-7	TRBV6-4	TRBD1	NA	TGTGCCAGCAGTGACACAGGGACAGGGCTGGACGAGCAGTACTTC	CASSDTGTGLDEQYF
TRBJ1-1	TRBV30	NA	NA	TGTGCCTGGAGTCAATCTTGGGTCGGGTCCTCGAACACTGAAGCTTTCTTT	CAWSQSWVGSSNTEAFF
TRBJ1-1	TRBV6-6	NA	NA	TGTGCCAGCAATCTCCGGGGGAACACTGAAGCTTTCTTT	CASNLRGNTEAFF
TRBJ2-7	TRBV7-2	TRBD1	NA	TGTGCCAGCAGCTTGCGGGCAGGGGGCTACGAGCAGTACTTC	CASSLRAGGYEQYF
TRBJ2-5	TRBV2	NA	NA	TGTGCCAGCAGGGTGACAAGTCAAGAGACCCAGTACTTC	CASRVTSQETQYF
TRBJ2-1	TRBV5-1	TRBD2	NA	TGCGCCAGCAGCTTGGTCTCTAGCGGAGATTACAATGAGCAGTTCTTC	CASSLVSSGDYNEQFF
TRBJ1-4	TRBV30	NA	NA	TGTGCCCAGGGGAATGAAAAACTGTTTTTT	CAQGNEKLFF
TRBJ2-7	TRBV5-1	NA	NA	TGCGCCAGCAGCTGGACAGCAATCTCCTACGAGCAGTACTTC	CASSWTAISYEQYF
TRBJ1-2	TRBV5-6	TRBD1	NA	TGTGCCAGCAGCTTGGGGGGACAGGGCATCTATGGCTACACCTTC	CASSLGGQGIYGYTF
TRBJ2-1	TRBV5-1	TRBD1	NA	TGCGCCAGCAGTGATGGACAGGGCTACAATGAGCAGTTCTTC	CASSDGQGYNEQFF
TRBJ1-1	TRBV6-1	NA	few	TGTGCCAGCAGTGCAGGGCACATGTATGAAGCTTTCTTT	CASSAGHMYEAFF
TRBJ1-2	TRBV4-2	TRBD1	NA	TGTGCCAGCAGCCAAGATTTGGACAGGGGGAACTACACCTTC	CASSQDLDRGNYTF
TRBJ2-7	TRBV30	TRBD1	NA	TGTGCCTGGCGCTGGACAGGGGGCAAAGTTCACGAGCAGTACTTC	CAWRWTGGKVHEQYF
TRBJ2-5	TRBV5-6	NA	NA	TGTGCCAGCAGCTTTCCCGGGGGAGCACAAGAGACCCAGTACTTC	CASSFPGGAQETQYF
TRBJ1-1	TRBV4-3	NA	NA	TGCGCCAGCAGCCCCCGGGGCAGGGGACCGAACACTGAAGCTTTCTTT	CASSPRGRGPNTEAFF
TRBJ1-3	TRBV28	TRBD1	NA	TGTGCCAGCAGTTCCCCGGGACAGTCTGGAAACACCATATATTTT	CASSSPGQSGNTIYF
TRBJ2-1	TRBV30	NA	NA	TGTGCCTGGAGTCAGCCGGGATCCCTATACAATGAGCAGTTCTTC	CAWSQPGSLYNEQFF
TRBJ2-1	TRBV27	NA	NA	TGTGCCAGCAGCGGTCGGTTCTTC	CASSGRFF
TRBJ2-7	TRBV9	NA	NA	TGTGCCAGCAGCGTAGCGGCAGGTGAAGTGTACGAGCAGTACTTC	CASSVAAGEVYEQYF
TRBJ2-4	TRBV28	NA	NA	TGTGCCAGCAGTGGGCTAGCCAAAAACATTCAGTACTTC	CASSGLAKNIQYF
TRBJ2-3	TRBV5-4	TRBD2	NA	TGTGCCAGCAGCTTTGGGACTAGACAAGATACGCAGTATTTT	CASSFGTRQDTQYF
TRBJ2-2	TRBV14	TRBD1	NA	TGTGCCAGCAGCCAAGATGGACCCCACAGGGGATACACCGGGGAGCTGTTTTTT	CASSQDGPHRGYTGELFF
TRBJ1-6	TRBV19	NA	few	TGTGCCAGTAGTATCAGTCTACAGGGTTTAGAATCACCCCTCCACTTT	CASSISLQGLESPLHF
TRBJ2-5	TRBV25-1	TRBD2	NA	TGTACCAGCACGCTAGCGGGAGGGCGAGAGACCCAGTACTTC	CTSTLAGGRETQYF
TRBJ2-1	TRBV7-9	NA	NA	TGTGCCAGCAGCCTTTTAGCCCTAAACAATGAGCAGTTCTTC	CASSLLALNNEQFF
TRBJ1-2	TRBV6-5	NA	NA	TGTGCCAGCAGTTACTCGAGGGCTAACTATGGCTACACCTTC	CASSYSRANYGYTF
TRBJ2-2	TRBV6-4	TRBD2	NA	TGTGCCAGCACCAGGACTAGCGGGTTTGCCGGGGAGCTGTTTTTT	CASTRTSGFAGELFF
TRBJ2-7	TRBV5-8	NA	NA	TGTGCCAGCAGCTTTCCTCCTGGGGAGTTTTCCTACGAGCAGCACTTC	CASSFPPGEFSYEQHF
TRBJ2-7	TRBV2	TRBD1	once	TGTGCCAGCAGTGCCGAGACAGGGTCCTACGAGCAGTACTTC	CASSAETGSYEQYF
TRBJ2-4	TRBV29-1	NA	NA	TGCAGCGCGGAAGACAGGGAGGACATTCAGTACTTC	CSAEDREDIQYF
TRBJ1-1	TRBV6-5	TRBD1	NA	TGTGCCAGCAGTTACGACAGGGTCGGCACTGAAGCTTTCTTT	CASSYDRVGTEAFF
TRBJ1-1	TRBV6-6	NA	NA	TGTGCCAGCCGTAACGACAGGAGAGTTCCTGAAGCTTTCTTT	CASRNDRRVPEAFF
TRBJ2-7	TRBV19	TRBD1	NA	TGTGCCAGTGCAATAACAGGGGCCTACGAGCAGTACTTC	CASAITGAYEQYF
TRBJ2-3	TRBV15	NA	NA	TGTGCCACCAGCAGAGCTACAGGTACCGGCACAGATACGCAGTATTTT	CATSRATGTGTDTQYF
TRBJ1-1	TRBV12-5	NA	NA	TGTGCTAGTGGTTGGGGCAATAAGGGGACTGAAGCTTTCTTT	CASGWGNKGTEAFF
TRBJ1-6	TRBV11-3	NA	NA	TGTGCCAGCAGCTTACGGGGGGAGAATTCACCCCTCCACTTT	CASSLRGENSPLHF
TRBJ2-5	TRBV6-5	TRBD2	NA	TGTGCCAGCAGTAGGGGACTAGCGGAGGAAGAGACCCAGTACTTC	CASSRGLAEEETQYF
TRBJ2-6	TRBV12-5	TRBD1	NA	TGTGCTAGTGGTTTGGTACTAGGGTCAGGGGGCGCTGGGGCCAACGTCCTGACTTTC	CASGLVLGSGGAGANVLTF
TRBJ2-3	TRBV30	NA	NA	TGTGCCTGGAGTGTAGGGGTCTCGGTGGGAGATACGCAGTATTTT	CAWSVGVSVGDTQYF